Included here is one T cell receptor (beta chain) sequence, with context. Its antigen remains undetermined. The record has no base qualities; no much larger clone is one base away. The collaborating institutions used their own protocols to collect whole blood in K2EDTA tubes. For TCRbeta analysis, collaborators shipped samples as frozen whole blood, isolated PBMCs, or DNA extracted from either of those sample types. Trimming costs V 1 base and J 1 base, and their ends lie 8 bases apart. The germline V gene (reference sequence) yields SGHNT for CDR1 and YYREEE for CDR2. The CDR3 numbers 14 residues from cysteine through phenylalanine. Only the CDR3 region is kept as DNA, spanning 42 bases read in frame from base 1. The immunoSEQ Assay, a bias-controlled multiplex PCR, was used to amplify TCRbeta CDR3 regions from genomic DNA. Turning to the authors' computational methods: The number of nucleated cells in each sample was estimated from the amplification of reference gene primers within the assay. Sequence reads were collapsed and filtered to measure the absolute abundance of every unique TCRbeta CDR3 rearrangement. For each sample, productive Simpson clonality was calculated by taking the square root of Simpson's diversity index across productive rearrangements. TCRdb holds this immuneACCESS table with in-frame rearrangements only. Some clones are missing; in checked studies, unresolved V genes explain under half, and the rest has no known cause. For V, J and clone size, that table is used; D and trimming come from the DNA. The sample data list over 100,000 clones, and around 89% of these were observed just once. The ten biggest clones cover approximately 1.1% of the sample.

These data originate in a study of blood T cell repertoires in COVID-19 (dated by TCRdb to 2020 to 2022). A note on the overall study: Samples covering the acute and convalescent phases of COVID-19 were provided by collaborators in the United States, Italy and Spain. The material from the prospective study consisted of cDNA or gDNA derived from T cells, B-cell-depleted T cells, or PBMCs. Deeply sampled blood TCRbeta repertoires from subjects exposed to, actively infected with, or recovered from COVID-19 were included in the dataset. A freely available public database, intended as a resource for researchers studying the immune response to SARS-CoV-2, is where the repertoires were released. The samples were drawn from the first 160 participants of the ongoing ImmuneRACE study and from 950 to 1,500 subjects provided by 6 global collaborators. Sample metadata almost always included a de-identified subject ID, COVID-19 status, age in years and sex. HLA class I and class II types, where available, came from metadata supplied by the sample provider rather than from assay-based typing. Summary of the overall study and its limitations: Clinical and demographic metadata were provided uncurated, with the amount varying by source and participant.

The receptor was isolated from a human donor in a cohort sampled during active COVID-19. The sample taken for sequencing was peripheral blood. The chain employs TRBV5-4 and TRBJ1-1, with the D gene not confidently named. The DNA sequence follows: TGTGCCAGCAGCTTGTCAGTGGCGAACACTGAAGCTTTCTTT. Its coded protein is CASSLSVANTEAFF.